Included here is one T cell receptor (beta chain) sequence, with context. Its antigen is currently unknown. The CDR3 length is 16 residues. V dropped 5 bases and J dropped 5; count of bases not matched to a gene: 6. CDR1 SGHVS and CDR2 FQNEAQ come from the germline V gene. This entry comes from a study of cytomegalovirus exposure and HLA in healthy donors. Profiling relied on immunoSEQ multiplex PCR, and the TCRdb table lists in-frame clones only, not all of them. The sample has 90,000 to 150,000 clones, 70% to 90% seen once. Findings and caveats of the study: Reports indicated that the classifier achieved high specificity and sensitivity in diagnosing cytomegalovirus status. Most observed TCR sequences were rare, whereas some public TCRs were detected in many donors. Three CMV-associated chains proved CMV antigen-specific in vitro. Later, an analysis found that TCR clusters from the first cohort tended to co-occur in the roughly 110 validation repertoires.

The sequenced sample was PBMCs. This sequence joins TRBV7-8 and TRBJ2-5; 15 bases agree with TRBD2. The TCR comes from a man between 18 and 29 years old in good health and CMV-seropositive. CDR3 region: CASSRTSGGASETQYF. The CDR3 DNA follows: TGTGCCAGCAGCCGGACTAGCGGGGGGGCTTCGGAGACCCAGTACTTC.